One sample yielded the 13 T cell receptor beta chains listed below, sequenced in a study of CD8+ T cells in alopecia areata. cDNA reverse transcribed from extracted RNA served as the sequencing template. The repertoire was sequenced with immunoSEQ multiplex PCR; TCRdb's copy has only in-frame clones and lacks some. The sample records 90,000 to 130,000 clones, under 60% being singletons. Source material: NKG2D-low CD8+ T cells sorted from blood. These receptors were obtained from a human donor with alopecia areata.

V gene TRBV4-1 combines with J gene TRBJ1-1; D unresolved. The length of the CDR3 is 8 residues. The ends were cut back, 1 base at V and 12 bases at J, with 0 bases in the middle. In germline, CDR1 is MGHRA, CDR2 YSYEKL. The CDR3 here is CASSQAFF. CDR3 in DNA: TGCGCCAGCAGCCAAGCTTTCTTT.

This rearrangement joins TRBV5-1 to TRBJ1-2, with D perhaps matching TRBD1 (5 bases). This CDR3 has 15 residues. The V end was cut by 4 bases, the J end by 0 bases, with 13 bases between. Germline CDR1 SGHRS, CDR2 YFSETQ. For the CDR3, the DNA is TGCGCCAGCAGCCCGATCAGGGCGGCTAACTATGGCTACACCTTC. It codes for CASSPIRAANYGYTF.

The J gene is TRBJ2-1, the V gene TRBV19, with D possibly matching TRBD2 (5 bases). The CDR3 is made up of 15 amino acids. V was trimmed by 7 bases and J by 0 bases, leaving 13 bases between them. Germline V gene sequence: CDR1 LNHDA, CDR2 SQIVND (reference sequence). The CDR3 is CASKSWESSYNEQFF. The CDR3 nucleotides are TGTGCCAGTAAATCTTGGGAGAGCTCCTACAATGAGCAGTTCTTC.

The rearrangement uses TRBV27 and TRBJ2-7; 7 nucleotides line up with TRBD1. The ends lost 5 bases at V and 2 bases at J; junction bases unmatched: 9. Germline CDR1 is MNHEY and CDR2 is SMNVEV (reference sequence). The CDR3 length is 15 residues. The CDR3 region is CASSLQGILAYEQYF. Written as DNA, the CDR3 is TGTGCCAGCAGTCTACAGGGGATACTTGCCTACGAGCAGTACTTC.

The chain joins TRBV4-1 to TRBJ2-7, with TRBD1 identical over 7 bases. The V gene end was trimmed by 3 bases and the J gene end by 4 bases; junction bases not matched to a gene: 6. Germline V gene sequence: CDR1 MGHRA, CDR2 YSYEKL. This CDR3 is 14 amino acids long. The CDR3 loop reads CASSQNRGQYEQYF. The CDR3 DNA follows: TGCGCCAGCAGCCAGAACAGGGGTCAATACGAGCAGTACTTC.

V gene TRBV4-1 combines with J gene TRBJ2-1; D is uncertain. This CDR3 comprises 14 residues. Trimming took off 0 bases at V and 8 bases at J, with 11 bases between the two ends. Germline assignment: CDR1 MGHRA and CDR2 YSYEKL. CDR3 nucleotides: TGCGCCAGCAGCCAAGAGGGTAGTATCGATGAGCAGTTCTTC. Translated: CASSQEGSIDEQFF.

V usage is TRBV2 and J usage is TRBJ2-5; D is perhaps TRBD2 (6 bases). V shed 6 bases and J shed 5 bases, with 10 bases lying between them. CDR3 length equals 12 residues. Germline assignment: CDR1 SNHLY and CDR2 FYNNEI. The CDR3 spells CASRGRRETQYF. As DNA, the CDR3 is TGTGCCAGCAGGGGGAGGCGGGAGACCCAGTACTTC.

This clone turned up a few times. This sequence joins TRBV7-9 and TRBJ2-5; no reliable D call. The V end lost 3 bases, the J end lost 5 bases, and 10 bases lay between the germline ends. Looked up from germline, CDR1 is SEHNR and CDR2 is FQNEAQ (reference sequence). The CDR3 totals 13 residues. The CDR3, as DNA: TGTGCCAGCAGCTTCCGGGTGGGGGAGACCCAGTACTTC. It translates to CASSFRVGETQYF. Full variable domain (missing parts from reference TRBV7-9 and TRBJ2-5): DTGVSQNPRHKITKRGQNVTFRCDPISEHNRLYWYRQTLGQGPEFLTYFQNEAQLEKSRLLSDRFSAERPKGSFSTLEIQRTEQGDSAMYLCASSFRVGETQYFGPGTRLLVL.

Remarks on this clone: Possible read error: a much larger clone is one base away. The chain uses TRBV13 and TRBJ2-3; no firm D call. CDR3 length: 11 residues. The germline gives CDR1 PRHDT, CDR2 FYEKMQ (reference sequence). V was trimmed by 5 bases and J by 1 base, leaving 1 base between them. The CDR3: CASSRTDTQYF. CDR3 DNA sequence: TGTGCCAGCAGCCGCACAGATACGCAGTATTTT.

As for this clone: This sample also contains other DNA sequences that code for the same CDR3. The chain recombines TRBV29-1 with TRBJ2-7; 9 bases are a match to TRBD1. Germline V gives CDR1 SQVTM, CDR2 ANQGSEA. The V gene end was trimmed by 6 bases and the J gene end by 1 base; junction bases not matched to a gene: 1. The CDR3 loop spans 12 amino acids. CDR3 loop: CSVGQGSYEQYF. In nucleotides, the CDR3 is TGCAGCGTCGGACAGGGGTCCTACGAGCAGTACTTC.

This clone came up a few times. The chain carries TRBV7-9 and TRBJ2-7; tentatively, D is TRBD2 (6 bases). The CDR3 runs 18 residues. Germline V lookup: CDR1 SEHNR, CDR2 FQNEAQ (reference sequence). Trimming removed 5 bases at V and 2 bases at J, with 25 bases between. CDR3 amino acids: CASSPPRRDSGVTYEQYF. The CDR3 DNA reads TGTGCCAGCAGCCCCCCGAGGAGGGATAGCGGCGTCACCTACGAGCAGTACTTC.

The chain joins TRBV27 to TRBJ2-3, with 10 bases aligning to TRBD2. The CDR3 extends over 15 amino acids. The germline V gene has CDR1 MNHEY and CDR2 SMNVEV (reference sequence). The junction had 3 bases not matched to a gene; V was cut back by 6 bases and J by 0 bases. Written as DNA, the CDR3 is TGTGCCAGCAGGCTACTAGCGGGGAGCACAGATACGCAGTATTTT. It yields the protein CASRLLAGSTDTQYF.

The CDR3 DNA sequence: TGTGCCATCCCGACTAGCGGATCCTACAATGAGCAGTTCTTC. It translates to CAIPTSGSYNEQFF. The chain is built from TRBV2 and TRBJ2-1; 9 positions match TRBD2. CDR3 length equals 14 residues. CDR1 and CDR2 (germline): SNHLY, FYNNEI. V shed 10 bases, J shed 1 base, and the junction held 5 bases outside the gene matches. The full variable domain, with the rest looked up from reference TRBV2 and TRBJ2-1, is EPEVTQTPSHQVTQMGQEVILRCVPISNHLYFYWYRQILGQKVEFLVSFYNNEISEKSEIFDDQFSVERPDGSNFTLKIRSTKLEDSAMYFCAIPTSGSYNEQFFGPGTRLTVL.